Listed here are 17 T cell receptor gamma chains from one sample, sequenced in a study of gamma delta lymphoproliferative disorders and STAT genes. The receptor sequences were amplified from genomic DNA of peripheral blood mononuclear cells. TCRdb re-called the multiplex PCR reads with CATT. The sample holds approximately 1,300 gamma-chain clones, more than 9.5% seen once. The material sequenced was blood. These receptors were collected from a human donor in good health.

By proportion, this clone is medium-sized. The V gene is TRGV10, the J gene TRGJP1. The J gene, not given by TCRdb, was assigned here from a germline match of the nucleotide sequence. Being an ORF, TRGV10 has a function that is uncertain. Trimming cost V 8 bases and J 6 bases; bases outside gene matches: 19. The CDR3 has 17 amino acids. CDR3 sequence reads: CAAWERPSVVAGWFKIF. Written as DNA, the CDR3 is TGTGCTGCGTGGGAACGGCCAAGCGTAGTGGCTGGTTGGTTCAAGATATTT.

By proportion, this clone is large. This chain joins TRGV10 and TRGJP1. TCRdb leaves out the J gene; it was filled in here by matching the DNA to germline. TRGV10 is annotated as an ORF whose role is uncertain. With V trimmed by 8 bases and J by 6 bases, 13 bases remained unmatched. CDR3 size: 15 residues. The CDR3 reads CAAWDYGLPGWFKIF. In nucleotides, the CDR3 is TGTGCTGCGTGGGATTACGGTTTACCTGGTTGGTTCAAGATATTT.

This clone is deemed medium-sized (0.01 to 0.1%). The rearrangement links TRGV10 to TRGJ1 or TRGJ2. The J gene comes from matching the DNA to germline here; TCRdb lacks it. TRGV10 counts as an open reading frame of uncertain function. The length of the CDR3 is 12 residues. Unmatched junction bases numbered 5, after V lost 8 bases and J lost 3 bases. The DNA of the CDR3 is TGTGCTGCGTGGGTAGGTTATTATAAGAAACTCTTT. Its protein is CAAWVGYYKKLF.

In this sample, this clone is large. This sequence joins TRGV3 and TRGJP1. Because TCRdb records no J gene, it was assigned here through a match of the DNA to germline. This CDR3 comprises 15 residues. CDR1 and CDR2 (germline): VTNTFY, YDVSTARD (reference sequence). V trimming: 1 base; J trimming: 0 bases; junction bases outside the gene matches: 2. CDR3 amino acids: CATWDRDTTGWFKIF. The DNA for the CDR3 is TGTGCCACCTGGGACAGAGATACCACTGGTTGGTTCAAGATATTT.

This clone is large within its sample. The J gene is TRGJP1, the V gene TRGV10. Here the J gene came from matching the DNA to germline, since TCRdb omits it. TRGV10 is identified as an open reading frame with a role that is uncertain. With 8 bases clipped from V and 8 bases from J, the junction kept 9 bases outside the gene matches. The CDR3 is made up of 13 amino acids. The CDR3 region is CAAWDLIGWFKIF. As DNA, the CDR3 is TGTGCTGCGTGGGACCTCATAGGTTGGTTCAAGATATTT.

This clone qualifies as large. This chain connects TRGV10 to TRGJP1. The J gene is not listed in TCRdb, so it was assigned here from a DNA match to germline. TRGV10 is recorded as an ORF, its role being uncertain. V lost 8 bases to trimming and J lost 4 bases; unmatched junction nucleotides: 8. The CDR3 covers 14 residues. In nucleotides, the CDR3 is TGTGCTGCGTGGGATTATTACACTGGTTGGTTCAAGATATTT. Amino acid sequence: CAAWDYYTGWFKIF.

In this sample, this clone is medium-sized. This same CDR3 is encoded by further DNA sequences in the sample. J is TRGJ1 or TRGJ2 and V is TRGV2. The J gene, absent from TCRdb, was called here by matching the DNA to germline. The CDR3 is 12 residues long. The germline V gene has CDR1 EGSNGY and CDR2 YDSYNSKV. After removal of 2 bases from V and 2 bases from J, the junction contained 0 bases not matched to a gene. The CDR3 DNA reads TGTGCCACCTGGGACGATTATTATAAGAAACTCTTT. Encoded protein: CATWDDYYKKLF.

This sequence joins TRGV5 and TRGJP1. The J gene was missing in TCRdb and was found by matching the end of the DNA to germline. The length of the CDR3 is 11 residues. V lost 12 bases and J lost 6; bases outside the gene matches: 7. CDR1 VINAFY and CDR2 YDVSNSKD come from the germline V gene. In DNA form, the CDR3 reads TGTGCCGCATTATCTGGTTGGTTCAAGATATTT. Its protein product is CAALSGWFKIF.

This clone ranks as medium-sized. Because the CDR3's place on the DNA is in doubt, the DNA is left out and the CDR3 is given as listed by TCRdb. The V gene call reads TRGV11; no J gene was called. TRGV11 is reported as an ORF; its role is uncertain. The CDR3 length equals 17 residues, ends included. The chain's CDR3 is CTTVPVRSSQGGFKKLF.

This clone is deemed medium-sized. The chain carries TRGV8 and TRGJ1 or TRGJ2. The J gene was not available in TCRdb and was assigned here by matching the DNA to germline segments. CDR1 VENAVY and CDR2 YDSYNSRV come from the germline V gene. V was pared by 3 bases and J by 6 bases, with 11 bases of the junction left unmatched. The CDR3 runs 14 residues. The CDR3, as DNA: TGTGCCACCTGGGATCCCCTGTATATTTATAAGAAACTCTTT. Protein product: CATWDPLYIYKKLF.

This clone came up a few times. This rearrangement joins TRGV8 to TRGJ1 or TRGJ2. TCRdb leaves out the J gene; it was filled in here by matching the DNA to germline. The junction had 2 bases not matched to a gene; V was cut back by 5 bases and J by 10 bases. CDR1 is VENAVY and CDR2 is YDSYNSRV in the germline V gene. CDR3 length equals 9 residues. CDR3 sequence: CATWGKKLF. CDR3 sequence (DNA): TGTGCCACCTGGGGCAAGAAACTCTTT.

The genes are TRGV10 and TRGJP1. The J gene is absent in TCRdb and was assigned here via DNA matching to germline. TRGV10 is sorted into the ORF group, with uncertain function. The CDR3 is 11 amino acids. CDR3 loop: CTTVGCWFKIF. The CDR3 DNA sequence: TGTACTACTGTGGGGTGTTGGTTCAAGATATTT.

This clone is medium-sized by share. The rearrangement uses TRGV11 and TRGJ1 or TRGJ2. The J gene, left out of TCRdb, was set here by checking the DNA against germline. Being an ORF, TRGV11 has a function that is uncertain. The trim removed 0 bases at V and 3 bases at J, leaving 11 bases unmatched. The CDR3 spans 17 residues. The CDR3 loop reads CACWIRHLNPPYYKKLF. Here the CDR3 DNA reads TGTGCCTGCTGGATTAGGCACCTAAATCCCCCTTATTATAAGAAACTCTTT.

By frequency in the sample, this clone is medium-sized (0.01 to 0.1%). There is no J gene call, but TRGV9 is given as the V gene. Germline CDR1 GITISATS, CDR2 ISYDGTV (reference sequence). CDR3 length: 14 amino acids. The CDR3 sequence is CALWEVLPNRFKLF. DNA of the CDR3: TGTGCCTTGTGGGAGGTGCTGCCGAACCGATTTAAACTCTTT.

Sample share makes this clone medium-sized. This sequence joins TRGV9 and TRGJP. Assignment of the J gene here rests on matching the DNA to germline, because TCRdb gives none. Germline loops: CDR1 GITISATS, CDR2 ISYDGTV (reference sequence). With 4 bases clipped from V and 2 bases from J, the junction kept 5 bases outside the gene matches. CDR3 length: 17 amino acids. The CDR3 spells CALWEGRQELGKKIKVF. The CDR3 region has the DNA TGTGCCTTGTGGGAAGGCCGGCAAGAGTTGGGCAAAAAAATCAAGGTATTT.

A word on this clone: Distinct nucleotide sequences in the sample also encode this CDR3. CDR3 nucleotides: TGTGCCTTGTGGGAGGTGGGGTATAAGAAACTCTTT. Translating it yields CALWEVGYKKLF. The V gene is TRGV9, the J gene TRGJ1 or TRGJ2. Because TCRdb records no J gene, it was assigned here through a match of the DNA to germline. J gave up 7 bases and V 0 bases, and 3 bases lay outside the gene matches. CDR3 size: 12 residues. Germline loops: CDR1 GITISATS, CDR2 ISYDGTV (reference sequence).

The genes are TRGV5 and TRGJ1 or TRGJ2. No J gene was available from TCRdb, and it was assigned here by a germline match of the DNA. CDR3 length: 14 residues. Trimming at V came to 5 bases and at J to 0 bases, leaving 7 bases not matched to a gene. CDR1 and CDR2 from the germline V gene are VINAFY and YDVSNSKD. In DNA form, the CDR3 reads TGTGCCACCTGGGCCCCGAAGAATTATTATAAGAAACTCTTT. This codes for CATWAPKNYYKKLF.